Detailed here is one T cell receptor beta chain. The target antigen is unknown. The data derive from a study of spatial heterogeneity in lung cancer. Study overall: Those follow-up PBMC samples that were available underwent sequencing, at a median interval of approximately 22 months following resection. Raw reads contained each unique TCR and UMI combination more than ten times on average.

V was pared by 5 bases and J by 4 bases, with 14 bases between. CDR1 and CDR2 (germline): MDHEN, SYDVKM. This CDR3 has 14 residues. Time point here: blood at routine non-recurrence follow-up after resection. Unsorted tumor, nontumor lung tissue or cryopreserved PBMC supplied the whole RNA. A unique molecular identifier was carried by every single TCR cDNA molecule. TCRdb re-analysed the 5' RACE reads in MiXCR, keeping a single row per CDR3 protein. Of roughly 120,000 distinct CDR3 sequences detected, 9.5% to 15% appear once; the ten largest clones hold 15% to 20%. The study's findings and limits: Blood showed ubiquitous tumor TCRs more often at resection than at routine follow-up.

This receptor was identified in a male donor with early-stage non-small cell lung cancer. The rearrangement links TRBV28 to TRBJ2-5; D remains ambiguous. Sequenced material: PBMCs, taken at follow-up. CDR3 sequence (DNA): TGTGCCAGCAGTAGCCCAGGCCTGGGAGAGACCCAGTACTTC. It encodes CASSSPGLGETQYF.